Described below is a single T cell receptor (beta chain) sequence and its context. Its antigen is unknown. The data stem from a study of persistence of HIV-infected CD4 T cells. Sequencing used immunoSEQ version 4 in survey mode. Generated by immunoSEQ multiplex PCR, the TCRdb table keeps only in-frame clones and is missing some. This table has under 50,000 clones, 70% to 90% appearing once. Germline V gives CDR1 MDHEN, CDR2 SYDVKM. Losses at the gene ends were 6 bases for V and 2 bases for J; bases not matched to a gene: 9. The CDR3 contains 16 residues. Cells were stimulated nonspecifically with anti-CD3/anti-CD28 magnetic beads. CD4+ T cells upregulating both CD40 ligand and CD69 were sorted as responding cells.

Material: CD4+ T cells sorted from PBMCs after approximately 19-hour stimulation, obtained from a patient who received antiretroviral therapy. The chain has TRBV28 and TRBJ1-2; 10 nucleotides line up with TRBD1. This receptor was identified in an adult woman with HIV who was CMV-seropositive. The CDR3 sequence: CASRASGTGANYGYTF. As DNA, the CDR3 is TGTGCCAGCAGAGCCTCCGGGACAGGGGCCAACTATGGCTACACCTTC.